This T cell receptor beta chain originates from a study of blood T cell repertoires in COVID-19 (dated by TCRdb to 2019 to 2021). Study-wide context: The collaborator samples originated in the United States, Italy and Spain and spanned the acute and convalescent phases of COVID-19. The material from the prospective study consisted of cDNA or gDNA derived from T cells, B-cell-depleted T cells, or PBMCs. The dataset comprised deeply sampled blood TCRbeta repertoires from subjects exposed to, actively infected with, or recovered from COVID-19. The repertoires were released in a freely available public database intended as a resource for research on the immune response to SARS-CoV-2. Samples came from the ongoing ImmuneRACE study (first 160 participants) plus 1,254 subjects from 6 global collaborators. Nearly every sample came with metadata listing a de-identified subject ID, COVID-19 status, age in years and sex. HLA class I and class II types, where available, came from metadata supplied by the sample provider rather than from assay-based typing.

One collaborating source in Seattle enrolled patients during active infection and followed them longitudinally through the course of disease. Whole blood was collected in K2EDTA tubes by collaborating institutions according to the institutions' own protocols. For TCRbeta analysis, collaborators shipped samples in one of three forms: frozen whole blood, isolated PBMCs, or DNA extracted from either of those sample types. The immunoSEQ Assay, a bias-controlled multiplex PCR, was used to amplify TCRbeta CDR3 regions from genomic DNA. In the source study's methods: Nucleated cell counts per sample were estimated from amplification of reference gene primers within the assay. Sequence reads were collapsed and filtered to measure the absolute abundance of every unique TCRbeta CDR3 rearrangement. For each sample, productive Simpson clonality was calculated as the square root of Simpson's diversity index across productive rearrangements. Imported from immuneACCESS, the table was reduced by TCRdb to in-frame sequences with V and J called. These copies leave out some clones; in studies compared against another copy, an unresolved V gene accounts for under half, and the cause of the remainder is not known. V and J calls and clone size come straight from that table; D and trimming were deduced from the DNA. The sample includes tens of thousands of clones, with 88% observed a single time. The ten largest clones represent approximately 45% of the sample.

Results the study describes overall, beyond this receptor: The quantity of clinical and demographic metadata differed by source and by participant and was supplied without curation.

With respect to this clone: Its antigen target is currently unknown. No much larger clone is present one base from it, and per-base qualities are unavailable.

The TCR sequence derives from a woman aged 60-75 years with COVID-19, enrolled during active disease. The sample consisted of peripheral blood.

The nucleotide sequence is TGTGCCAGCACCGAACGAAGCCGGGACAGCTACACCGGGGAGCTGTTTTTT. It is translated as CASTERSRDSYTGELFF. The chain links TRBV28 with TRBJ2-2, and 7 junction bases match TRBD1. From its cysteine to its phenylalanine, the CDR3 spans 17 amino acids. The entry retains the CDR3 DNA only, 51 bases that are in frame from base 1. V trim: 7 bases; J trim: 3 bases; unmatched bases: 14. The germline V gene sets CDR1 to MDHEN and CDR2 to SYDVKM. With the rest looked up from the reference TRBV28 and TRBJ2-2 genes rather than sequenced, the full variable domain is DVKVTQSSRYLVKRTGEKVFLECVQDMDHENMFWYRQDPGLGLRLIYFSYDVKMKEKGDIPEGYSVSREKKERFSLILESASTNQTSMYLCASTERSRDSYTGELFFGEGSRLTVL.